Below, 10 T cell receptor beta chains from the same sample are listed, as sequenced in a study of T cells in Graves' hyperthyroidism and ophthalmopathy. Amplification targeted TCR beta CDR3 regions from RNA transcripts. When the TCR CDR3 underwent first-round RT-PCR, the HTBI primer set was used. TCRdb reanalysed the multiplex PCR reads using MiXCR and keeps one entry per CDR3 protein. Seen here are approximately 570,000 distinct CDR3 sequences, about 20% observed once, and the top ten hold 40% to 50%. The sample was blood. These receptor sequences come from a man aged 40-50 years with Graves' ophthalmopathy.

In its sample, this clonotype was seen a few times. The rearrangement joins TRBV27 to TRBJ2-1; possible D gene TRBD2, 5 bases. Germline V CDR1 and CDR2: MNHEY, SMNVEV (reference sequence). V was shortened by 2 bases and J by 4 bases, with 18 bases between the two germline ends. This CDR3 contains 17 residues. This CDR3 is CASSLRMAGNLYNEQFF. The CDR3 DNA reads TGTGCCAGCAGTTTAAGGATGGCGGGCAATCTTTACAATGAGCAGTTCTTC.

This clonotype was found many times. The chain has TRBV30 and TRBJ1-1, with a possible D match to TRBD1 (5 bases). Trimming took off 3 bases at V and 4 bases at J, with 15 bases between the two ends. The CDR3 extends over 14 amino acids. CDR1 is GTSNPN and CDR2 is SVGIG in the germline V gene (reference sequence). The CDR3 coding sequence is TGTGCCTGGAGACCAGGGCCCCGATCCACTGAAGCTTTCTTT. It specifies CAWRPGPRSTEAFF.

This clonotype was observed many times. The chain couples TRBV11-3 to TRBJ2-5, with D unclear. The CDR3 consists of 13 residues. Germline CDR1 is SGHNT and CDR2 is YENEEA. With 1 base removed from V and 5 bases from J, the gap between germline ends came to 8 bases. CDR3 sequence (DNA): TGTGCCAGCAGCTTAGTCCTCGGGGAGACCCAGTACTTC. Amino acid sequence: CASSLVLGETQYF. Full variable domain (remainder filled in from reference TRBV11-3 and TRBJ2-5): EAGVVQSPRYKIIEKKQPVAFWCNPISGHNTLYWYLQNLGQGPELLIRYENEEAVDDSQLPKDRFSAERLKGVDSTLKIQPAELGDSAVYLCASSLVLGETQYFGPGTRLLVL.

This clonotype showed up just a few times. The chain is built from TRBV7-8 and TRBJ2-2; D uncertain. Per the germline V gene, CDR1 is SGHVS and CDR2 is FQNEAQ. This CDR3 has 15 residues. V lost 3 bases and J 1 base, leaving 9 bases between the germline ends. The CDR3 spells CASSLSLVNTGELFF. CDR3 nucleotides: TGTGCCAGCAGCTTGAGTTTAGTGAACACCGGGGAGCTGTTTTTT.

The chain carries TRBV9 and TRBJ2-3; 7 nucleotides line up with TRBD2. This CDR3 has 16 amino acids. Germline-derived CDR1 and CDR2 are SGDLS and YYNGEE. The trim removed 0 bases at V and 0 bases at J, leaving 4 bases unmatched. CDR3 protein: CASSVAASGSTDTQYF. The CDR3 DNA reads as TGTGCCAGCAGCGTAGCGGCTAGCGGAAGCACAGATACGCAGTATTTT.

This clonotype was found many times. The chain is built from TRBV6-6 and TRBJ2-5; D is undetermined. V was cut by 0 bases and J by 3 bases, with 2 bases left in between. The germline V gene encodes CDR1 MNHNY and CDR2 SVGAGI (reference sequence). The CDR3 loop spans 12 amino acids. CDR3 DNA: TGTGCCAGCAGTTACTCGAAAGAGACCCAGTACTTC. It specifies CASSYSKETQYF.

This clonotype was observed at least ten times. V is TRBV12-3 or TRBV12-4 and J is TRBJ1-1, with D perhaps matching TRBD1 (5 bases). CDR3 length equals 13 residues. V was cut by 7 bases and J by 0 bases, with 9 bases left in between. CDR3 nucleotides: TGTGCCAGCAAGCCAGGGATGAACACTGAAGCTTTCTTT. Translating it yields CASKPGMNTEAFF.

The rearrangement uses TRBV9 and TRBJ2-3, with 8 nucleotides matching TRBD2. The germline gives CDR1 SGDLS, CDR2 YYNGEE. CDR3 length equals 14 residues. V trimming: 4 bases; J trimming: 7 bases; junction bases outside the gene matches: 8. Here the CDR3 DNA reads TGTGCCAGCAGCCCAAGAACTAGCGGCCATACGCAGTATTTT. Translated: CASSPRTSGHTQYF.

There are many counts of this clonotype. The chain employs TRBV7-9 and TRBJ2-3, with 8 bases identical to TRBD2. Germline CDR1 is SEHNR and CDR2 is FQNEAQ (reference sequence). The CDR3 totals 16 residues. V shed 5 bases, J shed 0 bases, and the junction held 7 bases outside the gene matches. The DNA for the CDR3 is TGTGCCAGCAGCGTACTAGCGGACACTAGCACAGATACGCAGTATTTT. It yields the protein CASSVLADTSTDTQYF. The complete variable domain, with remaining parts taken from reference TRBV7-9 and TRBJ2-3, reads DTGVSQNPRHKITKRGQNVTFRCDPISEHNRLYWYRQTLGQGPEFLTYFQNEAQLEKSRLLSDRFSAERPKGSFSTLEIQRTEQGDSAMYLCASSVLADTSTDTQYFGPGTRLTVL.

The chain has TRBV7-6 and TRBJ2-6; 7 bases align to TRBD1. The germline V gene encodes CDR1 SGHVS and CDR2 FNYEAQ. V dropped 6 bases and J dropped 0; count of bases not matched to a gene: 14. This CDR3 region has 19 residues. The CDR3 is CASSSGTTGLGSGANVLTF. CDR3 sequence (DNA): TGTGCCAGCAGTTCTGGGACGACAGGGTTGGGCTCTGGGGCCAACGTCCTGACTTTC. Complete variable domain (other parts from reference TRBV7-6 and TRBJ2-6): GAGVSQSPRYKVTKRGQDVALRCDPISGHVSLYWYRQALGQGPEFLTYFNYEAQQDKSGLPNDRFSAERPEGSISTLTIQRTEQRDSAMYRCASSSGTTGLGSGANVLTFGAGSRLTVL.